These T cell receptor beta chains were read from a single sample in a study of blood T cell repertoires in COVID-19. Sequencing was performed with immunoSEQ multiplex PCR; in TCRdb, only in-frame clones are kept and a portion is missing. Of around 280,000 clones in the sample, about 90% were seen once. Sequencing input: peripheral blood. The receptors were sampled from a woman aged 45-60 years who had recovered from COVID-19. The CDR3 runs from the conserved cysteine through the conserved F or W. The order of the fields is V gene, clone size, J gene, D gene, CDR3 protein, CDR3 DNA. D genes are given only for firm matches. Rows may omit the clone size; those that give it use once, few, many or a size class.

v_gene: TRBV30; abundance: few; j_gene: TRBJ2-7; d_gene: .; CDR3aa: CAWSVALSASYEQYF; CDR3nt: TGTGCCTGGAGTGTAGCGCTGTCAGCGTCCTACGAGCAGTACTTC
v_gene: TRBV11-3; abundance: .; j_gene: TRBJ2-7; d_gene: .; CDR3aa: CASSSPYSYEQYF; CDR3nt: TGTGCCAGCAGCTCTCCTTACTCCTACGAGCAGTACTTC
v_gene: TRBV5-6; abundance: few; j_gene: TRBJ1-3; d_gene: .; CDR3aa: CASSAHRAGNTIYF; CDR3nt: TGTGCCAGCAGCGCCCACAGGGCCGGAAACACCATATATTTT
v_gene: TRBV7-5; abundance: .; j_gene: TRBJ1-1; d_gene: .; CDR3aa: CARSPPVGYAEAFF; CDR3nt: TGTGCCAGAAGCCCCCCCGTCGGTTACGCTGAAGCTTTCTTT
v_gene: TRBV5-1; abundance: once; j_gene: TRBJ2-5; d_gene: .; CDR3aa: CASSLSIQETQYF; CDR3nt: TGCGCCAGCAGCTTGAGCATCCAAGAGACCCAGTACTTC
v_gene: TRBV18; abundance: .; j_gene: TRBJ1-5; d_gene: .; CDR3aa: CASSLTRRGSNQPQHF; CDR3nt: TGTGCCAGCTCTCTAACACGCCGGGGGAGCAATCAGCCCCAGCATTTT
v_gene: TRBV19; abundance: .; j_gene: TRBJ1-2; d_gene: TRBD1; CDR3aa: CASRPGTGVHGYTF; CDR3nt: TGTGCCAGTCGTCCGGGGACAGGGGTCCATGGCTACACCTTC
v_gene: TRBV28; abundance: .; j_gene: TRBJ2-3; d_gene: .; CDR3aa: CASSPPQGVKWTQYF; CDR3nt: TGTGCCAGCAGCCCCCCTCAGGGTGTCAAGTGGACGCAGTATTTT
v_gene: TRBV12-5; abundance: .; j_gene: TRBJ2-7; d_gene: TRBD2; CDR3aa: CASGLQGLAGEEQYF; CDR3nt: TGTGCTAGTGGTCTCCAGGGACTAGCGGGAGAGGAGCAGTACTTC
v_gene: TRBV27; abundance: .; j_gene: TRBJ2-7; d_gene: .; CDR3aa: CASSLGGAVNEQYF; CDR3nt: TGTGCCAGCAGTTTGGGAGGCGCTGTCAACGAGCAGTACTTC
v_gene: TRBV15; abundance: once; j_gene: TRBJ1-1; d_gene: TRBD1; CDR3aa: CATLGRGLMNTEAFF; CDR3nt: TGTGCCACCCTCGGGAGGGGGCTCATGAACACTGAAGCTTTCTTT
v_gene: TRBV28; abundance: .; j_gene: TRBJ1-1; d_gene: TRBD1; CDR3aa: CASQDTLDRGAFF; CDR3nt: TGTGCCAGCCAAGATACCCTGGACAGGGGAGCTTTCTTT
v_gene: TRBV4-2; abundance: once; j_gene: TRBJ2-7; d_gene: TRBD1; CDR3aa: CASSQEEAGGNEQYF; CDR3nt: TGTGCCAGCAGCCAAGAGGAGGCAGGGGGCAACGAGCAGTACTTC
v_gene: TRBV29-1; abundance: .; j_gene: TRBJ1-2; d_gene: .; CDR3aa: CSVEGDLYGYTF; CDR3nt: TGCAGCGTTGAAGGAGATCTCTATGGCTACACCTTC
v_gene: TRBV28; abundance: once; j_gene: TRBJ1-4; d_gene: .; CDR3aa: CASSLLVSNEKLFF; CDR3nt: TGTGCCAGCAGTTTATTAGTTTCTAATGAAAAACTGTTTTTT
v_gene: TRBV3-1/TRBV3-2; abundance: .; j_gene: TRBJ2-2; d_gene: .; CDR3aa: CASSRRTGELFF; CDR3nt: TGTGCCAGCAGCCGTCGGACCGGGGAGCTGTTTTTT
v_gene: TRBV6-4; abundance: .; j_gene: TRBJ2-1; d_gene: .; CDR3aa: CARLAGERGRGHEQFF; CDR3nt: TGTGCCAGGCTGGCCGGAGAGCGGGGCAGGGGACATGAGCAGTTCTTC
v_gene: TRBV6-2/TRBV6-3; abundance: .; j_gene: TRBJ2-1; d_gene: TRBD1; CDR3aa: CASSSGGTNEQFF; CDR3nt: TGTGCCAGCAGTTCAGGGGGTACTAATGAGCAGTTCTTC
v_gene: TRBV24-1; abundance: .; j_gene: TRBJ1-1; d_gene: .; CDR3aa: CATSRGTGFPPYTEAFF; CDR3nt: TGTGCCACCAGTAGGGGAACCGGGTTCCCCCCCTACACTGAAGCTTTCTTT
v_gene: TRBV5-1; abundance: .; j_gene: TRBJ2-7; d_gene: TRBD1; CDR3aa: CASSGDRGYISYEQYF; CDR3nt: TGCGCCAGCAGCGGAGACAGGGGCTACATATCCTACGAGCAGTACTTC
v_gene: TRBV27; abundance: .; j_gene: TRBJ1-1; d_gene: TRBD1; CDR3aa: CASSVPGQGSEAFF; CDR3nt: TGTGCCAGCAGTGTCCCCGGACAGGGGAGTGAAGCTTTCTTT
v_gene: TRBV7-8; abundance: .; j_gene: TRBJ2-1; d_gene: TRBD2; CDR3aa: CASSLTSGGTNEQFF; CDR3nt: TGTGCCAGCAGCTTAACTAGCGGGGGGACCAATGAGCAGTTCTTC
v_gene: TRBV6-5; abundance: .; j_gene: TRBJ1-1; d_gene: TRBD1; CDR3aa: CASSMDRVTEAFF; CDR3nt: TGTGCCAGCAGTATGGACAGGGTCACTGAAGCTTTCTTT
v_gene: TRBV30; abundance: .; j_gene: TRBJ2-7; d_gene: .; CDR3aa: CAWSRGDPSYEQYF; CDR3nt: TGTGCCTGGAGTCGGGGAGATCCGTCCTACGAGCAGTACTTC
v_gene: TRBV6-2/TRBV6-3; abundance: .; j_gene: TRBJ2-4; d_gene: TRBD1; CDR3aa: CASSPWTGAKNIQYF; CDR3nt: TGTGCCAGCAGTCCCTGGACAGGCGCAAAAAACATTCAGTACTTC
v_gene: TRBV9; abundance: .; j_gene: TRBJ1-5; d_gene: .; CDR3aa: CASAGVRGRGFSNQPQHF; CDR3nt: TGTGCCAGCGCCGGGGTTAGAGGGAGGGGGTTTAGCAATCAGCCCCAGCATTTT
v_gene: TRBV10-3; abundance: once; j_gene: TRBJ2-3; d_gene: TRBD2; CDR3aa: CAISRTSGSHTQYF; CDR3nt: TGTGCCATCAGTAGGACTAGCGGGAGTCATACGCAGTATTTT
v_gene: TRBV6-5; abundance: .; j_gene: TRBJ1-6; d_gene: .; CDR3aa: CASSYSRQRSPLHF; CDR3nt: TGTGCCAGCAGTTACTCGCGGCAGCGGTCACCCCTCCACTTT
v_gene: TRBV9; abundance: .; j_gene: TRBJ2-2; d_gene: TRBD2; CDR3aa: CASSGLAGAPSGELFF; CDR3nt: TGTGCCAGCAGCGGGTTAGCGGGGGCCCCCTCGGGGGAGCTGTTTTTT
v_gene: TRBV7-2; abundance: .; j_gene: TRBJ2-5; d_gene: .; CDR3aa: CASSLGAAGETQYF; CDR3nt: TGTGCCAGCAGCTTAGGGGCGGCGGGGGAGACCCAGTACTTC
v_gene: TRBV9; abundance: .; j_gene: TRBJ2-1; d_gene: TRBD2; CDR3aa: CASSDTLAVAYNEQFF; CDR3nt: TGTGCCAGCAGCGACACCCTAGCGGTTGCCTACAATGAGCAGTTCTTC
v_gene: TRBV27; abundance: .; j_gene: TRBJ2-1; d_gene: .; CDR3aa: CASSMGFGGEQFF; CDR3nt: TGTGCCAGCAGCATGGGGTTCGGAGGCGAGCAGTTCTTC
v_gene: TRBV28; abundance: once; j_gene: TRBJ1-1; d_gene: .; CDR3aa: CASVGQLNTEAFF; CDR3nt: TGTGCCAGCGTAGGACAGCTTAACACTGAAGCTTTCTTT
v_gene: TRBV18; abundance: .; j_gene: TRBJ2-2; d_gene: .; CDR3aa: CASSPLVSQANTGELFF; CDR3nt: TGTGCCAGCTCTCCCCTAGTCTCACAGGCGAACACCGGGGAGCTGTTTTTT
v_gene: TRBV5-1; abundance: few; j_gene: TRBJ1-1; d_gene: .; CDR3aa: CASSLGTVNTEAFF; CDR3nt: TGCGCCAGCAGCTTGGGGACAGTAAACACTGAAGCTTTCTTT
v_gene: TRBV5-4; abundance: .; j_gene: TRBJ2-2; d_gene: TRBD1; CDR3aa: CASSLARDRDAGELFF; CDR3nt: TGTGCCAGCAGCTTGGCCCGGGACAGGGACGCCGGGGAGCTGTTTTTT
v_gene: TRBV6-2/TRBV6-3; abundance: .; j_gene: TRBJ1-2; d_gene: .; CDR3aa: CASSYTGYGYTF; CDR3nt: TGTGCCAGCAGTTACACGGGTTATGGCTACACCTTC
v_gene: TRBV6-5; abundance: .; j_gene: TRBJ2-1; d_gene: TRBD1; CDR3aa: CASSYTSWTGGNEQFF; CDR3nt: TGTGCCAGCAGTTACACGTCTTGGACAGGGGGCAATGAGCAGTTCTTC
v_gene: TRBV7-2; abundance: .; j_gene: TRBJ1-1; d_gene: .; CDR3aa: CASSLDFRGMNTEAFF; CDR3nt: TGTGCCAGCAGCTTAGATTTCAGGGGCATGAACACTGAAGCTTTCTTT
v_gene: TRBV5-1; abundance: few; j_gene: TRBJ2-5; d_gene: TRBD1; CDR3aa: CASSLGQGIQETQYF; CDR3nt: TGCGCCAGCAGCTTGGGACAGGGGATACAAGAGACCCAGTACTTC
v_gene: TRBV9; abundance: once; j_gene: TRBJ1-1; d_gene: .; CDR3aa: CASSARTEMNTEAFF; CDR3nt: TGTGCCAGCAGCGCCCGGACAGAAATGAACACTGAAGCTTTCTTT